This T cell receptor beta chain is drawn from a study of blood T cell repertoires in COVID-19. Study summary: The cDNA or gDNA used as material had been derived from T cells, B-cell-depleted T cells, or PBMCs.

Data came from immunoSEQ multiplex PCR; TCRdb stores just in-frame clones and leaves some out. The sample contains over 150,000 clones, 85% of which appear only once. Germline assignment: CDR1 SGDLS and CDR2 YYNGEE. Trimming pared 2 bases from V and 4 bases from J, leaving 13 bases between. The CDR3 sequence is 15 residues long. Seattle patients were enrolled during active infection and followed longitudinally. This receptor was identified in an elderly woman with COVID-19, enrolled during active disease. The chain couples TRBV9 to TRBJ1-3; TRBD1 might be the D (5 bases). Source material: peripheral blood. The CDR3 spells CASSVIGGQGNTIYF. The CDR3 bases are TGTGCCAGCAGCGTTATCGGCGGACAAGGAAACACCATATATTTT.